In this sample, the clone carrying this T cell receptor beta chain turned up a few times. Using immunoSEQ multiplex PCR, the repertoire was profiled, and TCRdb retains in-frame clones only, with some absent. The sample holds 75,000 to 90,000 clones, under 95% seen once. This sample was taken from a study of blood T cell repertoires in COVID-19. Background on the study: PBMCs, B-cell-depleted T cells, or T cells were the source of the cDNA or gDNA that made up the material.

Trimming stripped 5 bases from V and 4 bases from J, with 23 bases between. There are 17 residues in the CDR3. Germline V gene lookup returns CDR1 MNHNY and CDR2 SVGAGI (reference sequence). This clonotype was obtained from a human donor in a cohort sampled during active COVID-19. The chain combines TRBV6-6 with TRBJ1-2; D is uncertain. Source material: peripheral blood. Here the CDR3 reads CASSHSFPLLSRYGYTF. Here the CDR3 DNA reads TGTGCCAGCAGTCATAGCTTCCCCCTGCTATCGCGCTATGGCTACACCTTC.